The 2 T cell receptor beta chains listed next were all sequenced from one sample in a study of graft-versus-host responses after intestinal transplantation. These receptors are not linked to any known antigen. The assay was immunoSEQ multiplex PCR, and TCRdb's table has in-frame clones only and misses some. The table records fewer than 95,000 clones, 94% of them present only once. Source: unstimulated CD4+ T cells sorted from spleen or lymph node cells, taken before transplant. These receptors were collected from a human donor who was the organ donor for an intestinal transplant.

This chain connects TRBV6-1 to TRBJ2-3, with 9 bases fitting TRBD2. This CDR3 has 14 residues. CDR1 and CDR2 (germline): MNHNS, SASEGT. V gave up 4 bases and J gave up 6 bases; unmatched junction bases: 5. Written as DNA, the CDR3 is TGTGCCAGCAGTGCGGCGGGGGGGCCTGATACGCAGTATTTT. Protein product: CASSAAGGPDTQYF.

The chain uses TRBV5-1 and TRBJ2-7; D is possibly TRBD1 or TRBD2 (7 bases each). CDR1 is SGHRS, CDR2 YFSETQ, per germline. The CDR3 has 14 residues. Between the trimmed V and J ends, which lost 3 bases and 2 bases, there was a span of 12 bases. The CDR3 protein is CASSWEGQTYEQYF. The CDR3, as DNA: TGCGCCAGCAGCTGGGAGGGACAGACCTACGAGCAGTACTTC.